Listed below are T cell receptor beta chains from one sample, sequenced in a study of cytomegalovirus exposure and HLA in healthy donors. The repertoire was sequenced with immunoSEQ multiplex PCR; TCRdb's copy has only in-frame clones and lacks some. This table holds around 300,000 clones, roughly 86% found once. The specimen was PBMCs. These receptors all stem from a woman aged 40 to 50 in good health and CMV-seropositive. The conserved cysteine and the conserved F or W are not part of the CDR3 here. Each record gives: V gene, J gene, CDR3 protein.

V gene: TRBV6-5
J gene: TRBJ1-5
CDR3 protein: ASSYSAVQPQH

V gene: TRBV7-9
J gene: TRBJ1-2
CDR3 protein: SSSHGRDYGYT

V gene: TRBV2
J gene: TRBJ1-1
CDR3 protein: ASSDQGFITEAF

V gene: TRBV4-3
J gene: TRBJ2-7
CDR3 protein: ASSQDSAGVDEQY

V gene: TRBV30
J gene: TRBJ2-6
CDR3 protein: AYTRGPGANVLT

V gene: TRBV6-5
J gene: TRBJ1-1
CDR3 protein: ASSYFRGSEAF

V gene: TRBV29-1
J gene: TRBJ1-2
CDR3 protein: SGMSPGNYGYT

V gene: TRBV28
J gene: TRBJ2-7
CDR3 protein: ASSPRTGSYEQY

V gene: TRBV28
J gene: TRBJ2-1
CDR3 protein: ASSSRSGRSYNEQF

V gene: TRBV2
J gene: TRBJ2-5
CDR3 protein: ASTLNQGVWPQY

V gene: TRBV5-8
J gene: TRBJ2-5
CDR3 protein: ASSLEFGGEQY

V gene: TRBV6-1
J gene: TRBJ1-5
CDR3 protein: ASSLAGTGNQPQH

V gene: TRBV6-1
J gene: TRBJ2-1
CDR3 protein: ASSPRLAGVTEQF

V gene: TRBV19
J gene: TRBJ1-2
CDR3 protein: ASSIGNRGQYGYT

V gene: TRBV7-9
J gene: TRBJ2-1
CDR3 protein: ASSPKIRLAGATGEQF

V gene: TRBV4-3
J gene: TRBJ2-7
CDR3 protein: ASSQDRGSDYEQY

V gene: TRBV6-5
J gene: TRBJ1-5
CDR3 protein: ASSYSGSGGPQH

V gene: TRBV4-2
J gene: TRBJ2-4
CDR3 protein: ASSQGNSDPAKNIQY

V gene: TRBV11-2
J gene: TRBJ1-4
CDR3 protein: ASSRGHLGEKLF

V gene: TRBV9
J gene: TRBJ2-2
CDR3 protein: ASSVGARGYTGELF

V gene: TRBV27
J gene: TRBJ2-7
CDR3 protein: ASSTQYEQY

V gene: TRBV5-1
J gene: TRBJ2-1
CDR3 protein: ASSGGNYNEQF

V gene: TRBV7-6
J gene: TRBJ2-6
CDR3 protein: ASSLVGDSSGANVLT

V gene: TRBV9
J gene: TRBJ1-2
CDR3 protein: ASSPERSSNYGYT

V gene: TRBV5-6
J gene: TRBJ2-7
CDR3 protein: ASSSQGSEQY

V gene: TRBV28
J gene: TRBJ2-7
CDR3 protein: ASTQAPYYEQY

V gene: TRBV6-6
J gene: TRBJ2-1
CDR3 protein: ASGITGGFEQF

V gene: TRBV7-2
J gene: TRBJ1-1
CDR3 protein: ASSKQENTEAF

V gene: TRBV30
J gene: TRBJ2-7
CDR3 protein: AWRRQGGSYEQY